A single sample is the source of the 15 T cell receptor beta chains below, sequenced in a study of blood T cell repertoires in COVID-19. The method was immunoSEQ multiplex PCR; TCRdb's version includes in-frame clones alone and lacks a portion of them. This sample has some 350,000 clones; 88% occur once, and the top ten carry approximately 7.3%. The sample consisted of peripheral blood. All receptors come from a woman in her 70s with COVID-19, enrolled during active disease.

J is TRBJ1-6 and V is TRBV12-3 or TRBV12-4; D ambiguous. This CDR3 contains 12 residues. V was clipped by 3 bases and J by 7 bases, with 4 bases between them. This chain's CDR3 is CASSLGNSPLHF. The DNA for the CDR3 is TGTGCCAGCAGTTTGGGCAATTCACCCCTCCACTTT.

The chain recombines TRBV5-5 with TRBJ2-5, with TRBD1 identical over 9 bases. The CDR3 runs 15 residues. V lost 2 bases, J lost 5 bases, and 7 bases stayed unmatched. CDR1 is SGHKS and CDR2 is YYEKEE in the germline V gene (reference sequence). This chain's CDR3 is CASSFATGGGETQYF. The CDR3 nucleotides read TGTGCCAGCAGCTTTGCCACAGGGGGCGGGGAGACCCAGTACTTC. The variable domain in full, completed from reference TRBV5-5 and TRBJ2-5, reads DAGVTQSPTHLIKTRGQQVTLRCSPISGHKSVSWYQQVLGQGPQFIFQYYEKEERGRGNFPDRFSARQFPNYSSELNVNALLLGDSALYLCASSFATGGGETQYFGPGTRLLVL.

The DNA for the CDR3 is TGTGCCAGCTCCCAAAGCGGACTAGGTAGCACCGGGGAGCTGTTTTTT. Amino acid sequence: CASSQSGLGSTGELFF. This sequence joins TRBV18 and TRBJ2-2; 7 nucleotides line up with TRBD2. Germline CDR1 KGHSH, CDR2 LQKENI. The junction had 11 bases not matched to a gene; V was cut back by 6 bases and J by 4 bases. The CDR3 consists of 16 residues.

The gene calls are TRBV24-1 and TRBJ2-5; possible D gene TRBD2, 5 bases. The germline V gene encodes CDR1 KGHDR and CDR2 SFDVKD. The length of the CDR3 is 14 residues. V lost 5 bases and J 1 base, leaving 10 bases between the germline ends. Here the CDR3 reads CATSAPGVQETQYF. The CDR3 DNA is TGTGCCACCAGTGCCCCCGGGGTCCAAGAGACCCAGTACTTC.

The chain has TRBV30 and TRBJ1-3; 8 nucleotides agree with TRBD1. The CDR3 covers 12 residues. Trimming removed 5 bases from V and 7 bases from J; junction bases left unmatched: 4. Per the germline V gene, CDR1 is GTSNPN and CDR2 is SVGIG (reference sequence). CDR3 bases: TGTGCCTGGGCTCACAGGGGGAACACCATATATTTT. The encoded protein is CAWAHRGNTIYF.

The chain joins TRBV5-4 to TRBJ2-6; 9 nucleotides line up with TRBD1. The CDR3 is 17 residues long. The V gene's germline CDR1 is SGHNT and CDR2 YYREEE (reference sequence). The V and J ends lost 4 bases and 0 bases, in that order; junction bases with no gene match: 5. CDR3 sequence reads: CASSLGQGYSGANVLTF. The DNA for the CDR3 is TGTGCCAGCAGCCTGGGACAGGGTTACTCTGGGGCCAACGTCCTGACTTTC. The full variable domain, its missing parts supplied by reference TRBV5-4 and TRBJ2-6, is ETGVTQSPTHLIKTRGQQVTLRCSSQSGHNTVSWYQQALGQGPQFIFQYYREEENGRGNFPPRFSGLQFPNYSSELNVNALELDDSALYLCASSLGQGYSGANVLTFGAGSRLTVL.

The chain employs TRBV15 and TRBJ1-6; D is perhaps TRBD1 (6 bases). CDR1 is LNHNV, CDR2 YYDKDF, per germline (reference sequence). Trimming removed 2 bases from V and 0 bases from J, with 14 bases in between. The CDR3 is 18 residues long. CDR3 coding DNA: TGTGCCACCAGCAGATACAGGGACACGAGCTCCTATAATTCACCCCTCCACTTT. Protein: CATSRYRDTSSYNSPLHF.

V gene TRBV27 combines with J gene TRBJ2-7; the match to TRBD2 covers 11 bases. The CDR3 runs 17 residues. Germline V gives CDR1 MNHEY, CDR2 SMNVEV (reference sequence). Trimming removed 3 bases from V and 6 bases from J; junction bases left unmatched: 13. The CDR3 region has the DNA TGTGCCAGCAGTTTGCTAGCGGGGGGCCGGACCCCTAGCGAGCAGTACTTC. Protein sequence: CASSLLAGGRTPSEQYF.

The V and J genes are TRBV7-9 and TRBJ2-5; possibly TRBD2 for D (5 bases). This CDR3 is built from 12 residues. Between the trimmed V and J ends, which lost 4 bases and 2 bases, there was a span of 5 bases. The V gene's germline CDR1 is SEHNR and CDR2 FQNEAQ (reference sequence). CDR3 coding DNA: TGTGCCAGCAGCTGGACTCAAGAGACCCAGTACTTC. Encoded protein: CASSWTQETQYF.

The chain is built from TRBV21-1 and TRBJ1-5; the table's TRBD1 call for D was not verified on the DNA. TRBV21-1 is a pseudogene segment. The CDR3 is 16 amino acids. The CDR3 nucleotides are TGTGCCAGCACCGGACAGGGGACTCATAGCAATCAGCCCCAGCATTTT. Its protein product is CASTGQGTHSNQPQHF.

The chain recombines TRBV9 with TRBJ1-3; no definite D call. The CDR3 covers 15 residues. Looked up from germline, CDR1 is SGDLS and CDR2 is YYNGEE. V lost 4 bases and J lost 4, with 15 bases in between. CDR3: CASSPSHPGGNTIYF. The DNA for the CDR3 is TGTGCCAGCAGCCCGAGTCACCCGGGAGGAAACACCATATATTTT.

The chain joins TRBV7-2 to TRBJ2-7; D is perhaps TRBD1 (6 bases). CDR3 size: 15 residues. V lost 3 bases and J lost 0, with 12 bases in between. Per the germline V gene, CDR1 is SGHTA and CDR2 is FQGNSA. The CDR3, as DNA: TGTGCCAGCAGCTTCAGCCGGACAGCCTCCTACGAGCAGTACTTC. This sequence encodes CASSFSRTASYEQYF.

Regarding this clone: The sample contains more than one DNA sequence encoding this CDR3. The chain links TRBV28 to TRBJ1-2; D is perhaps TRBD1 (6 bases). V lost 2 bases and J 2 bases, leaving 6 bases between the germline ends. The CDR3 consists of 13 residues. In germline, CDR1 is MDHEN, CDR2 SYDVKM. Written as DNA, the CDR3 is TGTGCCAGCAGTTTAGGGGGCAACTATGGCTACACCTTC. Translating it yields CASSLGGNYGYTF.

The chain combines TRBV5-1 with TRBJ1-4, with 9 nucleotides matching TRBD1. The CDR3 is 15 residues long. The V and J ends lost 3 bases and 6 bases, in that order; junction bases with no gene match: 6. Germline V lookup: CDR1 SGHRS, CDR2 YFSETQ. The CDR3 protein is CASSSHRDRDEKLFF. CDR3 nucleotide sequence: TGCGCCAGCAGCTCTCACCGGGACAGGGATGAAAAACTGTTTTTT.

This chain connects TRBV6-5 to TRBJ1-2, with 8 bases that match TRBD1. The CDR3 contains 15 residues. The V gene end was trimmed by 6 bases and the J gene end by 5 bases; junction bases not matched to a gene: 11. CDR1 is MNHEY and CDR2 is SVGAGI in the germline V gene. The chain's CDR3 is CASSSGQGQGYGYTF. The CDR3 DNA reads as TGTGCCAGCAGCTCAGGACAGGGACAAGGGTATGGCTACACCTTC.